Following are 16 T cell receptor beta chains from one sample sequenced in a study of T cells after yellow fever vaccination (dated by TCRdb to about 2019). In the paper's terms, the treatment or condition label means: live attenuated yellow fever vaccine strain. Library generation was performed with 5' RACE. For sequencing, an Illumina HiSeq 2500 was employed. TCRdb cleaned the public reads at Q25 with fastp, built clones with MiXCR and kept in-frame beta chains. Each CDR3 protein gets just one entry, which takes the most common genes and DNA from the rows behind it. The sample has around 300,000 distinct CDR3 sequences on record, roughly 13% of them singletons. The ten largest clones take up around 0.55% of the sample. Material: CD4+ T cells sorted from PBMCs, obtained 45 days after the yellow fever booster vaccination. The receptors were gathered from a man between 25 and 39 years old who received the YFV17D yellow fever vaccine.

This clonotype has just a few counts. The chain combines TRBV12-3 or TRBV12-4 with TRBJ2-7; 8 bases match TRBD2. The CDR3 spans 14 residues. The trim removed 5 bases at V and 6 bases at J, leaving 9 bases unmatched. CDR3 amino acids: CASSREGSFGEQYF. The CDR3 DNA is TGTGCCAGCAGTCGGGAGGGCTCTTTCGGCGAGCAGTACTTC.

This clonotype was recorded at least ten times. The rearrangement uses TRBV7-9 and TRBJ2-1; 8 nucleotides match TRBD1. Germline CDR1 SEHNR, CDR2 FQNEAQ (reference sequence). The CDR3 is made up of 17 amino acids. V trimming: 5 bases; J trimming: 11 bases; junction bases outside the gene matches: 20. CDR3 sequence reads: CASSRTSQSGGYGKQFF. In nucleotides, the CDR3 is TGTGCCAGCAGCCGGACCTCCCAATCAGGGGGCTACGGAAAGCAGTTCTTC.

The rearrangement links TRBV30 to TRBJ2-1; D remains ambiguous. The germline V and J ends were trimmed by 8 bases and 6 bases, with 20 bases remaining between them. From germline, CDR1 is GTSNPN and CDR2 SVGIG (reference sequence). This CDR3 is 14 amino acids long. The CDR3 DNA is TGTGCCGTCTCTCGGCCCTCCCAGCGCAATGAGCAGTTCTTC. Its protein product is CAVSRPSQRNEQFF.

This clonotype was seen a few times. This sequence joins TRBV18 and TRBJ2-6; D may be TRBD1 or TRBD2 (5 bases each). Germline V gives CDR1 KGHSH, CDR2 LQKENI. V lost 0 bases, J lost 2 bases, and 8 bases lay in between. This CDR3 region has 16 residues. For the CDR3, the DNA is TGTGCCAGCTCACCACCCGGGGCCCCTGGGGCCAACGTCCTGACTTTC. Translating gives CASSPPGAPGANVLTF.

The chain uses TRBV12-3 or TRBV12-4 and TRBJ2-4; unclear D gene. Trimming left V 4 bases short and J 15 bases short, with 16 bases between. The CDR3 is made up of 12 amino acids. The CDR3 DNA reads as TGTGCCAGCAGTTACCACCCCGGGCCGGCGTACTTC. This sequence encodes CASSYHPGPAYF.

This clonotype was detected only a few times. This sequence joins TRBV3-1 and TRBJ2-1, with unresolved D. Germline assignment: CDR1 LGHDT and CDR2 YNNKEL (reference sequence). CDR3 length equals 12 residues. V shed 1 base and J shed 11 bases, with 9 bases lying between them. The CDR3 here is CASSQVAAQQFF. CDR3 nucleotide sequence: TGTGCCAGCAGCCAAGTGGCAGCCCAGCAGTTCTTC.

The chain employs TRBV20-1 and TRBJ2-1; 7 bases align to TRBD2. With 5 bases clipped from V and 7 bases from J, the junction kept 11 bases outside the gene matches. CDR3 length equals 14 residues. Germline V gene lookup returns CDR1 DFQATT and CDR2 SNEGSKA (reference sequence). DNA of the CDR3: TGCAGTGCTCAAAGCGGGGCCCGGAGGAATGAGCAGTTCTTC. As protein: CSAQSGARRNEQFF.

This sequence joins TRBV7-2 and TRBJ1-2; D is possibly TRBD1 (6 bases). Per the germline V gene, CDR1 is SGHTA and CDR2 is FQGNSA. This CDR3 is built from 13 residues. Trimming pared 2 bases from V and 7 bases from J, leaving 11 bases between. The CDR3 DNA follows: TGTGCCAGCAGCTTACAACAGGGAGGTGGCTACACCTTC. Amino acids: CASSLQQGGGYTF.

This clonotype was seen a handful of times. V and J are TRBV6-1 and TRBJ1-3; D is unclear. This CDR3 comprises 16 residues. V gave up 6 bases and J gave up 1 base, with 16 bases separating them. CDR1 MNHNS and CDR2 SASEGT come from the germline V gene. CDR3 loop: CASSLGPRLSGNTIYF. CDR3 nucleotide sequence: TGTGCCAGCAGCCTAGGACCCCGTTTATCTGGAAACACCATATATTTT.

The CDR3 sequence: CSATTGISTDTQYF. The CDR3 nucleotides are TGCAGTGCTACGACAGGGATAAGCACAGATACGCAGTATTTT. The chain is built from TRBV20-1 and TRBJ2-3, with 7 bases that match TRBD1. From germline, CDR1 is DFQATT and CDR2 SNEGSKA (reference sequence). V shed 4 bases, J shed 0 bases, and the junction held 4 bases outside the gene matches. There are 14 residues in the CDR3.

This clonotype appeared a few times. V is TRBV12-3 or TRBV12-4 and J is TRBJ2-2, with a weak D call TRBD2 (5 bases). CDR3 length: 14 amino acids. Trimming cost V 1 base and J 4 bases, with 7 bases left between them. The CDR3 loop is CASSLEEGTGELFF. The CDR3, as DNA: TGTGCCAGCAGTTTAGAAGAGGGCACCGGGGAGCTGTTTTTT.

The chain links TRBV10-3 to TRBJ2-7; 9 nucleotides match TRBD2. From germline, CDR1 is ENHRY and CDR2 SYGVKD. V was clipped by 8 bases and J by 7 bases; unmatched bases: 9. The CDR3 extends over 13 amino acids. In nucleotides, the CDR3 is TGTGCCATCGCCGCGGGAGGGATCGCAGAGCAGTACTTC. This codes for CAIAAGGIAEQYF.

This clonotype has a handful of counts. This sequence joins TRBV10-3 and TRBJ1-1; no reliable D call. The length of the CDR3 is 19 residues. V was clipped by 2 bases and J by 0 bases, with 22 bases between them. Germline lookup yields CDR1 ENHRY and CDR2 SYGVKD. The CDR3 region is CAISEVPVGSIGLNTEAFF. CDR3 nucleotide sequence: TGTGCCATCAGTGAGGTTCCAGTAGGGTCAATCGGATTGAACACTGAAGCTTTCTTT.

This sequence joins TRBV4-1 and TRBJ2-3; 8 nucleotides align to TRBD2. With V trimmed by 4 bases and J by 5 bases, 17 bases remained unmatched. Germline V CDR1 and CDR2: MGHRA, YSYEKL. The CDR3 length is 18 residues. The CDR3 loop reads CASSPGGAGSSVGDTQYF. The DNA for the CDR3 is TGCGCCAGCAGCCCGGGGGGGGCGGGAAGTAGCGTTGGAGATACGCAGTATTTT.

This clonotype was seen a few times. This rearrangement joins TRBV5-1 to TRBJ2-3, with TRBD1 matching over 10 bases. After removal of 2 bases from V and 13 bases from J, the junction contained 7 bases not matched to a gene. The germline V gene has CDR1 SGHRS and CDR2 YFSETQ. The CDR3 length is 13 residues. The CDR3 sequence is CASSLDAGTGEYF. CDR3 in DNA: TGCGCCAGCAGCTTAGATGCCGGGACAGGGGAGTATTTT.

This clonotype showed up just a few times. This chain uses TRBV27 with TRBJ2-2; tentative D call: TRBD2 (6 bases). The V end was cut by 5 bases, the J end by 5 bases, with 18 bases between. This CDR3 contains 16 residues. The germline gives CDR1 MNHEY, CDR2 SMNVEV (reference sequence). For the CDR3, the DNA is TGTGCCAGCAGTCGCGGGACGAGGGGTAATACCGGGGAGCTGTTTTTT. Amino acids: CASSRGTRGNTGELFF.